Listed here are 28 T cell receptor beta chains from one sample, sequenced in a study of T cells after yellow fever vaccination (dated by TCRdb to between 2018 and 2021). Receptor libraries were prepared by 5' RACE. TCRdb shows the sequencer as Illumina HiSeq 2500. TCRdb ran its own pipeline on the public reads, namely fastp trimming at Q25 and MiXCR clone calling, and kept in-frame beta chains. Each record represents a unique CDR3 protein, reported with the most common genes and DNA among its rows. The table for this sample lists 400,000 or so distinct CDR3 sequences; more than 5.5% of them were counted only once. Together, the top ten hold about 15% of the sample. Read against the paper, the sample's treatment or condition label means: live attenuated yellow fever vaccine strain. Specimen: PBMCs, collected 5 days after the yellow fever booster vaccination. The receptor set was obtained from a man in his thirties or forties who received the YFV17D yellow fever vaccine.

This clonotype was counted at least ten times. The chain links TRBV29-1 to TRBJ2-7, with D unresolved. The CDR3 runs to 11 residues. Trimming pared 5 bases from V and 6 bases from J, leaving 11 bases between. The germline V gene encodes CDR1 SQVTM and CDR2 ANQGSEA. CDR3 sequence: CSVRTAGEQYF. The CDR3 nucleotides read TGCAGCGTTCGGACGGCTGGCGAGCAGTACTTC.

At least ten counts were recorded for this clonotype. This sequence joins TRBV6-2 or TRBV6-3 and TRBJ2-1; D possibly corresponds to TRBD2 (6 bases). Germline loops: CDR1 MNHEY, CDR2 SVGEGT. Between the trimmed V and J ends, which lost 4 bases and 0 bases, there was a span of 16 bases. The CDR3 length is 17 residues. CDR3 residues: CASSSPGLRASYNEQFF. The CDR3 coding sequence is TGTGCCAGCAGTTCCCCGGGACTCCGGGCCTCCTACAATGAGCAGTTCTTC.

Points on this clonotype: An end of the junction does not agree with germline; a read error may underlie this. The chain joins TRBV20-1 to TRBJ2-3, with a weak D call TRBD2 (6 bases). Germline V gene sequence: CDR1 DFQATT, CDR2 SNEGSKA (reference sequence). This CDR3 is 16 amino acids long. The CDR3 bases are TGCTGTGCTTCTACCGCGACCACCGGGACTCTAGATACGCAGTATTTT. This gives the protein CCASTATTGTLDTQYF.

This clonotype has a count of ten or more. J is TRBJ2-5 and V is TRBV5-4, with 7 bases fitting TRBD1. CDR3 size: 14 residues. Trimming at V came to 4 bases and at J to 4 bases, leaving 7 bases not matched to a gene. CDR1 SGHNT and CDR2 YYREEE come from the germline V gene (reference sequence). Written as DNA, the CDR3 is TGTGCCAGCAGCCTGACAGGGACCCGAGAGACCCAGTACTTC. This gives the protein CASSLTGTRETQYF.

The genes are TRBV20-1 and TRBJ2-2; no reliable D call. CDR3 length: 13 residues. V lost 6 bases, J lost 1 base, and 9 bases lay in between. Germline V gives CDR1 DFQATT, CDR2 SNEGSKA (reference sequence). CDR3 coding DNA: TGCAGTGCCACCCGACAGAACACCGGGGAGCTGTTTTTT. Encoded protein: CSATRQNTGELFF.

This clonotype was picked up a small number of times. The chain carries TRBV10-3 and TRBJ2-2; D gene ambiguous. Per the germline V gene, CDR1 is ENHRY and CDR2 is SYGVKD. The V end was cut by 6 bases, the J end by 4 bases, with 12 bases between. The CDR3 sequence is 14 residues long. The CDR3: CAISEPGSTGELFF. The CDR3 DNA sequence: TGTGCCATCAGCGAACCGGGCAGCACCGGGGAGCTGTTTTTT.

This clonotype was observed a few times. The CDR3 DNA reads as TGCAGCGTTGGTGGGCGGGAGCTCTACGAGCAGTACTTC. Amino acid sequence: CSVGGRELYEQYF. The chain uses TRBV29-1 and TRBJ2-7, with TRBD2 matching 7 bases. The V segment lost 4 bases and the J segment 3 bases; nucleotides outside the gene matches: 6. CDR1 and CDR2 from the germline V gene are SQVTM and ANQGSEA. This CDR3 comprises 13 residues.

This clonotype was observed at least ten times. In nucleotides, the CDR3 is TGTGCCAGCTCACCAGCAGAGGACAGGATCGGATCCCAGCATTTT. Residues: CASSPAEDRIGSQHF. The chain couples TRBV18 to TRBJ1-5; the match to TRBD1 covers 7 bases. The germline gives CDR1 KGHSH, CDR2 LQKENI. This CDR3 spans 15 amino acids. The junction had 12 bases not matched to a gene; V was cut back by 2 bases and J by 11 bases. The full variable domain, rest sourced from reference TRBV18 and TRBJ1-5, is NAGVMQNPRHLVRRRGQEARLRCSPMKGHSHVYWYRQLPEEGLKFMVYLQKENIIDESGMPKERFSAEFPKEGPSILRIQQVVRGDSAAYFCASSPAEDRIGSQHFGDGTRLSIL.

The chain joins TRBV27 to TRBJ2-7, with D uncertain. The germline V gene has CDR1 MNHEY and CDR2 SMNVEV (reference sequence). V dropped 8 bases and J dropped 1 base, with 9 bases sitting between them. The CDR3 length is 12 residues. As DNA, the CDR3 is TGTGCCAGCCGGTCGCGGTCCTACGAGCAGTACTTC. Translated: CASRSRSYEQYF.

This clonotype was found many times. The V call is TRBV28, the J call TRBJ2-1, with TRBD2 matching 8 bases. V was clipped by 6 bases and J by 5 bases; unmatched bases: 21. CDR1 and CDR2 (germline): MDHEN, SYDVKM. CDR3 length: 19 amino acids. The CDR3: CASRISGGRRWAINNEQFF. The CDR3 DNA is TGTGCCAGCAGGATTTCAGGCGGGAGGAGGTGGGCAATCAACAATGAGCAGTTCTTC.

This clonotype was recorded a few times. CDR3 sequence reads: CASSYQVQGYNSPLHF. CDR3 sequence (DNA): TGTGCCAGCAGTTACCAGGTTCAGGGGTATAATTCACCCCTCCACTTT. V and J are TRBV6-5 and TRBJ1-6; perhaps TRBD1 as D (6 bases). The V end was cut by 2 bases, the J end by 4 bases, with 12 bases between. Germline CDR1 and CDR2: MNHEY and SVGAGI. The CDR3 is 16 amino acids.

In its sample, this clonotype was seen a few times. This chain joins TRBV6-1 and TRBJ2-3, with 9 bases matching TRBD2. Germline CDR1 reads MNHNS; CDR2 reads SASEGT. V shed 5 bases, J shed 4 bases, and the junction held 7 bases outside the gene matches. This CDR3 has 15 residues. This chain's CDR3 is CASSQQLAGSDTQYF. The DNA for the CDR3 is TGTGCCAGCAGTCAGCAGCTAGCGGGATCAGATACGCAGTATTTT.

The chain links TRBV2 to TRBJ2-5; weak D call: TRBD1 (6 bases). Trimming took off 11 bases at V and 5 bases at J, with 15 bases between the two ends. Germline V gives CDR1 SNHLY, CDR2 FYNNEI. The CDR3 covers 12 residues. The DNA of the CDR3 is TGTGCCCTCAAAGGGGGTCCCGAGACCCAGTACTTC. It encodes CALKGGPETQYF.

This chain links TRBV5-1 with TRBJ2-1, with 8 bases matching TRBD1. Trimming at V came to 3 bases and at J to 4 bases, leaving 9 bases not matched to a gene. The CDR3 runs to 16 residues. The germline V gene has CDR1 SGHRS and CDR2 YFSETQ. CDR3 sequence reads: CASSSQPGQEYNEQFF. For the CDR3, the DNA is TGCGCCAGCAGCTCCCAACCGGGACAGGAGTACAATGAGCAGTTCTTC.

This clonotype appeared many times. The chain couples TRBV6-1 to TRBJ2-5; D possibly corresponds to TRBD2 (6 bases). CDR3 size: 14 residues. With 4 bases removed from V and 9 bases from J, the gap between germline ends came to 18 bases. From germline, CDR1 is MNHNS and CDR2 SASEGT. DNA for the CDR3: TGTGCCAGCAGTGTTGAAGGGACTCCCCCGGCCCAGTACTTC. Protein product: CASSVEGTPPAQYF.

There are many counts of this clonotype. The chain links TRBV9 to TRBJ2-5; 10 positions match TRBD1. Losses at the gene ends were 4 bases for V and 2 bases for J; bases not matched to a gene: 5. Germline V gives CDR1 SGDLS, CDR2 YYNGEE. This CDR3 comprises 15 residues. The CDR3 nucleotides are TGTGCCAGCAGCCTCAGGACAGGGGGTCAAGAGACCCAGTACTTC. Translation gives CASSLRTGGQETQYF.

This clonotype was picked up many times. V is TRBV5-8 and J is TRBJ2-7, with D perhaps matching TRBD1 (5 bases). V was cut by 3 bases and J by 1 base, with 8 bases left in between. CDR3 length: 13 residues. Germline CDR1 and CDR2: SGHTS and YDEGEE. In DNA, the CDR3 is TGTGCCAGCAGCTATAGACAGTCCTACGAGCAGTACTTC. Translation: CASSYRQSYEQYF.

At least ten counts were recorded for this clonotype. The V call is TRBV5-8, the J call TRBJ1-6, with 7 positions matching TRBD1. This CDR3 spans 14 amino acids. J gave up 3 bases and V 4 bases, and 1 base lay outside the gene matches. Germline CDR1 SGHTS, CDR2 YDEGEE. The CDR3 DNA follows: TGTGCCAGCAGCCGGGACAGCTATAATTCACCCCTCCACTTT. It codes for CASSRDSYNSPLHF. Using reference TRBV5-8 and TRBJ1-6 for the parts outside the CDR3, the full variable domain is EAGVTQSPTHLIKTRGQQATLRCSPISGHTSVYWYQQALGLGLQFLLWYDEGEERNRGNFPPRFSGRQFPNYSSELNVNALELEDSALYLCASSRDSYNSPLHFGNGTRLTVT.

There are a few counts of this clonotype. The genes are TRBV7-8 and TRBJ2-3; TRBD1 might be the D (5 bases). CDR1 SGHVS and CDR2 FQNEAQ come from the germline V gene. This CDR3 is 18 amino acids long. V dropped 5 bases and J dropped 0 bases, with 21 bases sitting between them. The CDR3 DNA follows: TGTGCCAGCAGCCGCCGCCTCATGCCTGCAGGGAGCACAGATACGCAGTATTTT. Translated, it gives CASSRRLMPAGSTDTQYF.

This clonotype showed up many times. This chain connects TRBV15 to TRBJ2-3; the D gene is possibly TRBD2 (7 bases). This CDR3 is built from 18 residues. The germline V gene has CDR1 LNHNV and CDR2 YYDKDF (reference sequence). The germline V and J ends were trimmed by 0 bases and 6 bases, with 22 bases remaining between them. The CDR3 DNA follows: TGTGCCACCAGCAGAGATCGGGGGGCGCACGGGTTCGTGGATACGCAGTATTTT. Protein: CATSRDRGAHGFVDTQYF. Based on the CDR3 plus reference TRBV15 and TRBJ2-3, the full variable domain is DAMVIQNPRYQVTQFGKPVTLSCSQTLNHNVMYWYQQKSSQAPKLLFHYYDKDFNNEADTPDNFQSRRPNTSFCFLDIRSPGLGDTAMYLCATSRDRGAHGFVDTQYFGPGTRLTVL.

This clonotype came up many times. The CDR3 loop is CASSLPKTGGPRETQYF. CDR3 in DNA: TGTGCCAGCAGCTTACCCAAAACGGGAGGGCCTCGAGAGACCCAGTACTTC. This chain uses TRBV7-2 with TRBJ2-5; the match to TRBD2 covers 8 bases. V was clipped by 2 bases and J by 4 bases; unmatched bases: 12. The CDR3 covers 17 residues. Per germline, CDR1 SGHTA and CDR2 FQGNSA.

Many counts were recorded for this clonotype. The V gene is TRBV5-1, the J gene TRBJ2-1, with 11 bases that match TRBD1. CDR1 is SGHRS, CDR2 YFSETQ, per germline. This CDR3 is built from 15 residues. J was trimmed by 5 bases and V by 4 bases; bases with no gene match: 5. This CDR3 is CASSPGQGDDNEQFF. In DNA, the CDR3 is TGCGCCAGCAGCCCGGGACAGGGGGATGACAATGAGCAGTTCTTC.

This clonotype was counted many times. The genes are TRBV5-1 and TRBJ2-1; 7 bases are a match to TRBD2. The ends lost 4 bases at V and 7 bases at J; junction bases unmatched: 11. The CDR3 length is 15 residues. Germline V gene data show CDR1 as SGHRS and CDR2 as YFSETQ. CDR3 residues: CASSPEGGTINEQFF. CDR3 sequence (DNA): TGCGCCAGCAGCCCCGAGGGCGGGACTATTAATGAGCAGTTCTTC.

The rearrangement links TRBV5-1 to TRBJ2-5; the D gene is possibly TRBD1 (5 bases). The CDR3 is 15 residues long. Germline loops: CDR1 SGHRS, CDR2 YFSETQ. Between the trimmed V and J ends, which lost 3 bases and 5 bases, there was a span of 17 bases. The CDR3 coding sequence is TGCGCCAGCAGCTACTCAGGGCCCGCGAGGGAGACCCAGTACTTC. It codes for CASSYSGPARETQYF.

The chain uses TRBV6-2 or TRBV6-3 and TRBJ1-5; D is unresolved. CDR1 and CDR2 (germline): MNHEY, SVGEGT. This CDR3 comprises 13 residues. The germline V and J ends were trimmed by 1 base and 4 bases, with 5 bases remaining between them. The DNA for the CDR3 is TGTGCCAGCAGTTACTACGGGAATCAGCCCCAGCATTTT. Encoded protein: CASSYYGNQPQHF.

The chain couples TRBV20-1 to TRBJ2-3; D could derive from TRBD1 or TRBD2 (5 bases each). CDR3 length equals 14 residues. Germline V lookup: CDR1 DFQATT, CDR2 SNEGSKA (reference sequence). V was shortened by 6 bases and J by 0 bases, with 13 bases between the two germline ends. For the CDR3, the DNA is TGCAGTGCCTCCGGGACCCGGAGCACAGATACGCAGTATTTT. It is translated as CSASGTRSTDTQYF.

The V and J genes are TRBV3-1 and TRBJ2-1, with 11 bases identical to TRBD2. V was clipped by 1 base and J by 9 bases; unmatched bases: 5. Germline CDR1 reads LGHDT; CDR2 reads YNNKEL (reference sequence). This CDR3 region has 15 residues. CDR3 sequence: CASSQVSGRAGEQFF. The CDR3 bases are TGTGCCAGCAGCCAAGTTAGCGGGAGGGCCGGTGAGCAGTTCTTC.

This clonotype was recorded at least ten times. This rearrangement joins TRBV20-1 to TRBJ1-5; 10 nucleotides match TRBD1. Looked up from germline, CDR1 is DFQATT and CDR2 is SNEGSKA (reference sequence). V gave up 1 base and J gave up 1 base; unmatched junction bases: 4. The length of the CDR3 is 16 residues. CDR3 nucleotides: TGCAGTGCTAGAGCGTGGGACAGGGGAAGCAATCAGCCCCAGCATTTT. Amino acid sequence: CSARAWDRGSNQPQHF.